The subject of this entry is one T cell receptor beta chain. TCRdb ran MiXCR on the reads and lists one entry per CDR3 protein. Of 600,000 to 800,000 distinct CDR3 sequences detected, roughly 26% appear once; the ten largest clones hold 7.5% to 9%. These data are taken from a study of T cell repertoires in cytomegalovirus infection. Across the whole study: Signatures in public TCR beta sequences pointed to both CMV infection and matching HLA type.

Between the trimmed V and J ends, which lost 2 bases and 1 base, there was a span of 12 bases. Per germline, CDR1 SGHTS and CDR2 YDEGEE. The CDR3 consists of 15 residues. Sequencing used CD8+ T cells from PBMCs. The chain is built from TRBV5-8 and TRBJ1-1, with D perhaps matching TRBD1 (6 bases). The TCR was taken from a human donor in good health (CMV status not recorded). Some clones in this sample may be carry-over from other donors' samples. CDR3 residues: CASSFFRGRNTEAFF. The CDR3 DNA reads as TGTGCCAGCAGCTTTTTCAGGGGCAGGAACACTGAAGCTTTCTTT.